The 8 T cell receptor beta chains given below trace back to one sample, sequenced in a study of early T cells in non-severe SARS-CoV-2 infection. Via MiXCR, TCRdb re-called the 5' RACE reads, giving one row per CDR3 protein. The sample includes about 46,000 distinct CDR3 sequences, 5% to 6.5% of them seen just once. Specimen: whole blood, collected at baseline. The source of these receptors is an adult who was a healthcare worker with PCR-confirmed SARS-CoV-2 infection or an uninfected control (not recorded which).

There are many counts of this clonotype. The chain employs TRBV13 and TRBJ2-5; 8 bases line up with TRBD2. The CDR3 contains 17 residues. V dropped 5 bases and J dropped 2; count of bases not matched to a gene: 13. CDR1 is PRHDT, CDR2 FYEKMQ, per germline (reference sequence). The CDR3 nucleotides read TGTGCCAGCAGCACCGCCGGGACTAGTCGGAGTCAAGAGACCCAGTACTTC. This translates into CASSTAGTSRSQETQYF. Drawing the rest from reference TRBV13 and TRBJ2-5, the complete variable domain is AAGVIQSPRHLIKEKRETATLKCYPIPRHDTVYWYQQGPGQDPQFLISFYEKMQSDKGSIPDRFSAQQFSDYHSELNMSSLELGDSALYFCASSTAGTSRSQETQYFGPGTRLLVL.

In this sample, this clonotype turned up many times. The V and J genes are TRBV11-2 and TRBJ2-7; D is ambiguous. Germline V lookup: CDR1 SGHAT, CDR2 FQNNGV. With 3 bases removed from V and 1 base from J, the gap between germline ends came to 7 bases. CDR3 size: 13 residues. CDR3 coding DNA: TGTGCCAGCAGCTTTGGACCGTCCTACGAGCAGTACTTC. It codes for CASSFGPSYEQYF.

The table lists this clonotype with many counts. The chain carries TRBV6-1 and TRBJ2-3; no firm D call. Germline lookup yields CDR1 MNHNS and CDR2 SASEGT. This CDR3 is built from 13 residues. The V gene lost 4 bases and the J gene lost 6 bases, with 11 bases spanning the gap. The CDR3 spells CASSVSIADTQYF. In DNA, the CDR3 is TGTGCCAGCAGTGTATCGATAGCCGATACGCAGTATTTT.

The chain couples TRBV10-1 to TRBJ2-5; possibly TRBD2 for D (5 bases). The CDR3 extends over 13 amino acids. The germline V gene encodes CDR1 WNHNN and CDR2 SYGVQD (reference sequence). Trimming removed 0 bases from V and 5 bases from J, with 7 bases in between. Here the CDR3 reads CASSESRAETQYF. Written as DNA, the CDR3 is TGCGCCAGCAGTGAGTCGAGGGCGGAGACCCAGTACTTC.

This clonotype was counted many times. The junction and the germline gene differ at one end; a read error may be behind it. The CDR3, as DNA: TGTGCCAGCAGCGTAGGTGGGAGGGGCAATGAGCAGTTCTTC. It specifies CASSVGGRGNEQFF. The chain has TRBV13 and TRBJ2-1; 7 nucleotides agree with TRBD2. This CDR3 region has 14 residues. Germline lookup yields CDR1 PRHDT and CDR2 FYEKMQ (reference sequence).

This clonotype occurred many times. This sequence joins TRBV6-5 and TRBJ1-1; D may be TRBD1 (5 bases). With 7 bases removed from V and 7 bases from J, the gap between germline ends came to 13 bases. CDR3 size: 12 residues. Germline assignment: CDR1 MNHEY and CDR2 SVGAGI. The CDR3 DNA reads TGTGCCAGCATGGGGCGGTTCGGTGAAGCTTTCTTT. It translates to CASMGRFGEAFF.

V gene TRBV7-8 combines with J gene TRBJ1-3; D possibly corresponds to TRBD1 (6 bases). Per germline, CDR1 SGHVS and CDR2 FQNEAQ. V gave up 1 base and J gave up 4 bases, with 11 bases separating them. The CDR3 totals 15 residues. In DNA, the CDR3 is TGTGCCAGCAGCTTAGAAGGAACAGGGGGAAACACCATATATTTT. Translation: CASSLEGTGGNTIYF.

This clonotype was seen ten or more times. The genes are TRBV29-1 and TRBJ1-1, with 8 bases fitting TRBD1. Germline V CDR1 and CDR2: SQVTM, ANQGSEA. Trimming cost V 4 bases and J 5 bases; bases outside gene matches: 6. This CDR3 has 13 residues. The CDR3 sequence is CSVADRVITEAFF. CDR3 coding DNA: TGCAGCGTTGCGGACAGGGTGATAACTGAAGCTTTCTTT.